The 26 T cell receptor beta chains given below trace back to one sample, sequenced in a study of blood T cell repertoires in COVID-19. TCRdb's copy holds only in-frame clones and misses some; the assay was immunoSEQ multiplex PCR. The profile shows about 480,000 clones, roughly 91% of them singletons. The sample comprised peripheral blood. The receptors were gathered from a woman in her 50s with COVID-19, enrolled during active disease.

The V and J genes are TRBV4-2 and TRBJ1-3, with 8 nucleotides matching TRBD1. Germline V gene lookup returns CDR1 LGHNA and CDR2 YNFKEQ. This CDR3 comprises 18 residues. The J segment lost 7 bases and the V segment lost 0 bases, leaving 14 bases of the junction unmatched. The CDR3 is CASSQEGLWGTGDNTIYF. CDR3 in DNA: TGTGCCAGCAGCCAAGAAGGTTTGTGGGGGACAGGAGATAACACCATATATTTT.

V gene TRBV12-3 or TRBV12-4 combines with J gene TRBJ1-1; D call uncertain. This CDR3 spans 13 amino acids. Trimming removed 7 bases from V and 4 bases from J, with 13 bases in between. In DNA, the CDR3 is TGTGCCAGCATCATACGAGGTTCCACTGAAGCTTTCTTT. This encodes CASIIRGSTEAFF.

In this sample, this clone turned up once. The DNA for the CDR3 is TGTGCCAGTAGTATAGTAGGTTCGAGGGCAGGAACCACTGAAGCTTTCTTT. Its translation is CASSIVGSRAGTTEAFF. This chain connects TRBV19 to TRBJ1-1; no firm D call. Between the trimmed V and J ends, which lost 1 base and 4 bases, there was a span of 19 bases. The CDR3 extends over 17 amino acids. Germline V gene sequence: CDR1 LNHDA, CDR2 SQIVND (reference sequence).

This rearrangement joins TRBV7-9 to TRBJ2-5; 8 nucleotides line up with TRBD1. J was trimmed by 5 bases and V by 6 bases; bases with no gene match: 8. CDR1 and CDR2 (germline): SEHNR, FQNEAQ (reference sequence). The CDR3 is made up of 14 amino acids. CDR3 sequence: CASRTSGGRETQYF. For the CDR3, the DNA is TGTGCCAGCAGGACATCAGGGGGCCGTGAGACCCAGTACTTC.

This clone was recorded once. This rearrangement joins TRBV28 to TRBJ2-1; D is possibly TRBD2 (6 bases). CDR1 is MDHEN, CDR2 SYDVKM, per germline. Trimming shortened V by 3 bases and J by 0 bases, and 12 bases separated the two germline ends. The CDR3 consists of 16 residues. The CDR3 sequence: CASSFYGTLSYNEQFF. In nucleotides, the CDR3 is TGTGCCAGCAGTTTTTATGGGACTCTCTCCTACAATGAGCAGTTCTTC.

The chain uses TRBV27 and TRBJ2-1; 8 bases line up with TRBD2. Trimming took 8 bases from V and 4 from J; bases not matched to a gene: 7. The CDR3 is 14 residues long. The germline V gene has CDR1 MNHEY and CDR2 SMNVEV (reference sequence). The CDR3 region is CASSTGGPYNEQFF. As DNA, the CDR3 is TGTGCCAGCTCCACGGGGGGGCCTTACAATGAGCAGTTCTTC.

This chain joins TRBV6-1 and TRBJ1-2; tentatively, D is TRBD1 (6 bases). CDR3 length: 14 amino acids. Germline V lookup: CDR1 MNHNS, CDR2 SASEGT. Trimming took 2 bases from V and 4 from J, leaving 11 bases between them. The CDR3 sequence is CASSEYRAGYGYTF. The CDR3 DNA reads TGTGCCAGCAGTGAATACAGGGCGGGCTATGGCTACACCTTC.

The chain joins TRBV7-9 to TRBJ2-7; 8 bases are a match to TRBD2. Germline loops: CDR1 SEHNR, CDR2 FQNEAQ (reference sequence). Trimming removed 6 bases from V and 0 bases from J; junction bases left unmatched: 7. The CDR3 loop spans 15 amino acids. The CDR3: CASRPTSGASYEQYF. Here the CDR3 DNA reads TGTGCCAGCAGGCCCACTAGCGGAGCCTCCTACGAGCAGTACTTC.

Only one count was recorded for this clone. The chain links TRBV30 to TRBJ1-6; 8 bases are a match to TRBD1. V dropped 0 bases and J dropped 8; count of bases not matched to a gene: 9. The CDR3 is 16 amino acids. Germline V CDR1 and CDR2: GTSNPN, SVGIG (reference sequence). The CDR3 sequence: CAWSVSMGQEDSPLHF. The CDR3 nucleotides read TGTGCCTGGAGTGTAAGTATGGGACAGGAAGATTCACCCCTCCACTTT. Combining the CDR3 with reference TRBV30 and TRBJ1-6 gives the whole variable domain SQTIHQWPATLVQPVGSPLSLECTVEGTSNPNLYWYRQAAGRGLQLLFYSVGIGQISSEVPQNLSASRPQDRQFILSSKKLLLSDSGFYLCAWSVSMGQEDSPLHFGNGTRLTVT.

The chain has TRBV5-1 and TRBJ2-2; no firm D call. The CDR3 runs to 12 residues. The germline V and J ends were trimmed by 2 bases and 6 bases, with 5 bases remaining between them. Per germline, CDR1 SGHRS and CDR2 YFSETQ. The CDR3 region is CASSFNSGELFF. The DNA for the CDR3 is TGCGCCAGCAGCTTTAATTCCGGGGAGCTGTTTTTT.

The J gene is TRBJ1-4, the V gene TRBV5-1; D possibly corresponds to TRBD1 (5 bases). V dropped 4 bases and J dropped 8 bases, with 18 bases sitting between them. The germline V gene encodes CDR1 SGHRS and CDR2 YFSETQ. CDR3 size: 15 residues. This CDR3 reads CASSLLGLTDEKLFF. The CDR3 DNA follows: TGCGCCAGCAGCCTCCTGGGACTTACGGACGAAAAACTGTTTTTT.

The chain links TRBV5-1 to TRBJ1-2, with D possibly TRBD1 on 5 matching bases. The CDR3 length is 13 residues. Trimming cost V 10 bases and J 8 bases, with 21 bases left between them. Germline V CDR1 and CDR2: SGHRS, YFSETQ. CDR3 amino acids: CASTPGDERGYTF. CDR3 DNA sequence: TGCGCCTCCACCCCGGGGGATGAGCGCGGCTACACCTTC. The entire variable domain, with the rest obtained from reference TRBV5-1 and TRBJ1-2, is as follows: KAGVTQTPRYLIKTRGQQVTLSCSPISGHRSVSWYQQTPGQGLQFLFEYFSETQRNKGNFPGRFSGRQFSNSRSEMNVSTLELGDSALYLCASTPGDERGYTFGSGTRLTVV.

This chain uses TRBV11-1 with TRBJ2-3, with 7 bases matching TRBD1. Germline V gene data show CDR1 as SGHAT and CDR2 as FQDESV (reference sequence). Germline trimming cut 5 bases from V and 1 base from J; bases unmatched to any gene: 3. The CDR3 is 14 residues long. DNA for the CDR3: TGTGCCAGCAGCGTAGGGACAGGCACAGATACGCAGTATTTT. Encoded protein: CASSVGTGTDTQYF.

This clone has a handful of counts. The chain recombines TRBV5-1 with TRBJ1-6; D not certain. CDR3 length: 15 residues. The V end lost 0 bases, the J end lost 5 bases, and 9 bases lay between the germline ends. Germline V gives CDR1 SGHRS, CDR2 YFSETQ. Written as DNA, the CDR3 is TGCGCCAGCAGCTTGGCGGGTAGCAATAATTCACCCCTCCACTTT. It specifies CASSLAGSNNSPLHF.

The V gene is TRBV6-6, the J gene TRBJ2-1, with TRBD2 identical over 9 bases. The germline V gene has CDR1 MNHNY and CDR2 SVGAGI (reference sequence). The CDR3 spans 17 residues. Germline trimming cut 5 bases from V and 5 bases from J; bases unmatched to any gene: 13. The CDR3 DNA is TGTGCCAGCAGTCAATTCTCTAGCGGGGCCCTAGACAATGAGCAGTTCTTC. This sequence encodes CASSQFSSGALDNEQFF.

The chain carries TRBV5-1 and TRBJ2-3, with 10 bases matching TRBD1. In germline, CDR1 is SGHRS, CDR2 YFSETQ. V lost 1 base to trimming and J lost 5 bases; unmatched junction nucleotides: 7. This CDR3 is built from 16 residues. CDR3 protein: CASSLKGDRGIDTQYF. The CDR3 DNA follows: TGCGCCAGCAGCTTGAAAGGGGACAGGGGTATAGATACGCAGTATTTT.

The V call is TRBV30, the J call TRBJ1-2; 9 bases fit TRBD1. This CDR3 region has 11 residues. Germline V gives CDR1 GTSNPN, CDR2 SVGIG (reference sequence). V gave up 5 bases and J gave up 7 bases; unmatched junction bases: 2. CDR3 nucleotide sequence: TGTGCCTGGGGGACAGGGTTTGGCTACACCTTC. This encodes CAWGTGFGYTF.

The CDR3, as DNA: TGTGCCAGCAGTGCGGACCTCGGGACAGGAGGTGAGCAGTTCTTC. Protein sequence: CASSADLGTGGEQFF. The chain recombines TRBV2 with TRBJ2-1; 8 positions match TRBD1. This CDR3 region has 15 residues. Unmatched junction bases numbered 11, after V lost 4 bases and J lost 9 bases. The V gene's germline CDR1 is SNHLY and CDR2 FYNNEI.

The chain carries TRBV6-5 and TRBJ2-7, with a weak D call TRBD1 (5 bases). The V end was cut by 7 bases, the J end by 4 bases, with 20 bases between. Germline values: CDR1 MNHEY, CDR2 SVGAGI. CDR3 size: 15 residues. The CDR3 region is CASTPTDRDSYEQYF. The DNA for the CDR3 is TGTGCCAGCACCCCTACTGACAGAGACTCGTACGAGCAGTACTTC.

This chain connects TRBV10-3 to TRBJ1-2; TRBD1 matches at 7 bases. CDR3 length: 15 residues. The trim removed 0 bases at V and 6 bases at J, leaving 7 bases unmatched. Looked up from germline, CDR1 is ENHRY and CDR2 is SYGVKD. CDR3 DNA sequence: TGTGCCATCAGTGAGTCTCGGACAGGCTTCAATGGCTACACCTTC. Protein sequence: CAISESRTGFNGYTF.

The chain uses TRBV30 and TRBJ1-5, with 7 bases identical to TRBD1. V shed 2 bases and J 11 bases; nucleotides not matched to a gene: 18. From germline, CDR1 is GTSNPN and CDR2 SVGIG (reference sequence). This CDR3 region has 16 residues. The CDR3 reads CAWSPESPTGPLAQHF. In nucleotides, the CDR3 is TGTGCCTGGAGTCCCGAATCCCCGACAGGGCCTTTGGCCCAGCATTTT.

V usage is TRBV6-1 and J usage is TRBJ1-5; D is unresolved. The V end was cut by 0 bases, the J end by 13 bases, with 13 bases between. The CDR3 spans 13 residues. Germline assignment: CDR1 MNHNS and CDR2 SASEGT. CDR3 residues: CASSEAPVGAQHF. DNA for the CDR3: TGTGCCAGCAGTGAAGCCCCCGTGGGAGCGCAGCATTTT.

This rearrangement joins TRBV7-9 to TRBJ2-7; 8 positions match TRBD2. CDR1 and CDR2 (germline): SEHNR, FQNEAQ (reference sequence). V lost 5 bases to trimming and J lost 4 bases; unmatched junction nucleotides: 4. This CDR3 contains 13 residues. CDR3 protein: CASSARGGYEQYF. The CDR3 coding sequence is TGTGCCAGCAGCGCCCGGGGGGGTTACGAGCAGTACTTC. The whole variable domain, filled in from reference TRBV7-9 and TRBJ2-7, reads DTGVSQNPRHKITKRGQNVTFRCDPISEHNRLYWYRQTLGQGPEFLTYFQNEAQLEKSRLLSDRFSAERPKGSFSTLEIQRTEQGDSAMYLCASSARGGYEQYFGPGTRLTVT.

The chain employs TRBV11-1 and TRBJ1-6, with 12 bases fitting TRBD1. CDR3 length: 15 amino acids. The germline V gene encodes CDR1 SGHAT and CDR2 FQDESV (reference sequence). V trimming: 5 bases; J trimming: 11 bases; junction bases outside the gene matches: 7. CDR3 DNA: TGTGCCAGCAGCGACCCCCGGGACAGGGGGCCACCCCTCCACTTT. Its protein product is CASSDPRDRGPPLHF.

The chain links TRBV19 to TRBJ2-4; 7 bases are a match to TRBD2. V shed 5 bases and J 0 bases; nucleotides not matched to a gene: 7. CDR3 size: 16 residues. Looked up from germline, CDR1 is LNHDA and CDR2 is SQIVND (reference sequence). The CDR3 is CASSRDYSLAKNIQYF. The CDR3 DNA follows: TGTGCCAGTAGTCGGGACTACTCTCTAGCCAAAAACATTCAGTACTTC.

V gene TRBV11-1 combines with J gene TRBJ1-6; D gene ambiguous. This CDR3 region has 14 residues. CDR1 is SGHAT and CDR2 is FQDESV in the germline V gene (reference sequence). V was shortened by 5 bases and J by 10 bases, with 15 bases between the two germline ends. The chain's CDR3 is CASSPGGEYSPLHF. The CDR3 DNA sequence: TGTGCCAGCAGCCCGGGCGGGGAATACTCACCCCTCCACTTT.